The clone carrying this TCR beta chain has only a few counts. What it binds is not known. This specimen comes from a study of early T cells in non-severe SARS-CoV-2 infection. Across the whole study: Whole-blood bulk RNA, unsorted, was sequenced, and chains were unpaired. The study's findings and limits: Lookups in VDJdb leaned toward anti-spike CD8 responses and missed private and CD4 specificities.

Individual cDNA molecules were tagged with unique molecular identifiers, the study reported. TCRdb reanalysed the 5' RACE reads using MiXCR and keeps one entry per CDR3 protein. The sample records 53,000 or so distinct CDR3 sequences, 10% to 15% being singletons. The sample in question was whole blood, obtained at baseline. The source of this sequence is an adult who was a healthcare worker with PCR-confirmed SARS-CoV-2 infection or an uninfected control (not recorded which).

The CDR3: CSIDRGGYEQYF. The CDR3 coding sequence is TGCAGTATAGACAGGGGAGGATACGAGCAGTACTTC. The chain is built from TRBV20-1 and TRBJ2-7; 8 bases are shared with TRBD1. This CDR3 region has 12 residues. The trim removed 8 bases at V and 4 bases at J, leaving 7 bases unmatched. Germline-derived CDR1 and CDR2 are DFQATT and SNEGSKA (reference sequence).